The 13 T cell receptor beta chains presented below share a single source sample, sequenced in a study of T cell responses to AZD1222 COVID-19 vaccine. Assay used: immunoSEQ multiplex PCR; TCRdb lists only in-frame clones, some missing. Among 57,000 or so clones listed, about 81% were seen once. This specimen consisted of peripheral blood, obtained 28 days after the second AZD1222 dose. Source of these receptors: an adult who received the AZD1222 COVID-19 vaccine.

The chain links TRBV2 to TRBJ2-7; D assignment may be TRBD1 or TRBD2 (5 bases each). CDR1 and CDR2 from the germline V gene are SNHLY and FYNNEI. This CDR3 is built from 12 residues. The germline V and J ends were trimmed by 6 bases and 3 bases, with 9 bases remaining between them. CDR3 DNA: TGTGCCAGCAGAGGGGACGTCTACGAGCAGTACTTC. Amino acids: CASRGDVYEQYF.

The chain recombines TRBV11-2 with TRBJ2-1; D tentatively reads TRBD1 or TRBD2 (6 bases each). The V end was cut by 1 base, the J end by 5 bases, with 15 bases between. The CDR3 length is 16 residues. Germline CDR1 SGHAT, CDR2 FQNNGV. The chain's CDR3 is CASSLVDAGQNNEQFF. The CDR3 DNA follows: TGTGCCAGCAGCTTAGTAGATGCGGGACAAAACAATGAGCAGTTCTTC.

This clone was detected only once. This chain uses TRBV19 with TRBJ2-1; 8 bases agree with TRBD2. V lost 7 bases, J lost 6 bases, and 11 bases stayed unmatched. The CDR3 runs 15 residues. Germline V lookup: CDR1 LNHDA, CDR2 SQIVND (reference sequence). In DNA form, the CDR3 reads TGTGCCAGTAAGTCGGGTGCGGGAGGCACCAATGAGCAGTTCTTC. Residues: CASKSGAGGTNEQFF.

The chain couples TRBV4-2 to TRBJ2-7, with TRBD1 as a possible D gene (5 bases). Germline V gene sequence: CDR1 LGHNA, CDR2 YNFKEQ. The CDR3 has 15 amino acids. Trimming pared 4 bases from V and 2 bases from J, leaving 15 bases between. The CDR3 nucleotides read TGTGCCAGCAGCCCCAACTACGACAGCCCCTACGAGCAGTACTTC. It codes for CASSPNYDSPYEQYF.

The chain uses TRBV6-6 and TRBJ2-7, with D possibly matching TRBD2 (6 bases). This CDR3 spans 14 amino acids. Germline CDR1 MNHNY, CDR2 SVGAGI (reference sequence). Trimming stripped 0 bases from V and 3 bases from J, with 9 bases between. CDR3 sequence: CASSYSGGIYEQYF. CDR3 nucleotide sequence: TGTGCCAGCAGTTACTCTGGGGGGATCTACGAGCAGTACTTC.

This clone was found a few times. The chain recombines TRBV27 with TRBJ1-1; D is unclear. Trimming removed 3 bases at V and 0 bases at J, with 11 bases between. The V gene's germline CDR1 is MNHEY and CDR2 SMNVEV (reference sequence). The CDR3 consists of 15 residues. Written as DNA, the CDR3 is TGTGCCAGCAGTTTCTCAGAAGACATGAACACTGAAGCTTTCTTT. This codes for CASSFSEDMNTEAFF.

This sequence joins TRBV5-1 and TRBJ2-1; a possible D gene is TRBD1 (5 bases). There are 15 residues in the CDR3. With 2 bases removed from V and 5 bases from J, the gap between germline ends came to 14 bases. Germline V gives CDR1 SGHRS, CDR2 YFSETQ. The CDR3 region is CASSFDPWGNNEQFF. CDR3 nucleotide sequence: TGCGCCAGCAGCTTCGACCCATGGGGCAACAATGAGCAGTTCTTC.

The chain joins TRBV28 to TRBJ2-5; D is undetermined. This CDR3 has 13 amino acids. The V gene lost 4 bases and the J gene lost 7 bases, with 13 bases spanning the gap. Germline V gene sequence: CDR1 MDHEN, CDR2 SYDVKM. CDR3 in DNA: TGTGCCAGCAGTTACAGACCCTTTCCGACCCAGTACTTC. Translation: CASSYRPFPTQYF.

The chain couples TRBV3-1 (or the pseudogene TRBV3-2) to TRBJ1-5, with TRBD1 matching over 9 bases. The CDR3 consists of 16 residues. Trimming cost V 1 base and J 3 bases; bases outside gene matches: 4. Germline V gene lookup returns CDR1 LGHDT and CDR2 YNNKEL (reference sequence). The CDR3 region is CASSQGRDRVNQPQHF. The CDR3 coding sequence is TGTGCCAGCAGCCAAGGCCGGGACAGGGTCAATCAGCCCCAGCATTTT.

CDR3 residues: CASSLDVDPAYEQYF. Written as DNA, the CDR3 is TGTGCCAGCAGCTTAGATGTGGACCCAGCCTACGAGCAGTACTTC. This chain uses TRBV11-2 with TRBJ2-7; D gene uncertain. The germline gives CDR1 SGHAT, CDR2 FQNNGV. The ends were cut back, 0 bases at V and 2 bases at J, with 11 bases in the middle. This CDR3 is built from 15 residues.

This clone was seen only a few times. The chain links TRBV29-1 to TRBJ2-1; D uncertain. Between the trimmed V and J ends, which lost 7 bases and 2 bases, there was a span of 15 bases. The CDR3 loop spans 14 amino acids. The V gene's germline CDR1 is SQVTM and CDR2 ANQGSEA. CDR3 amino acids: CSGRFSGPYNEQFF. The CDR3, as DNA: TGCAGCGGCCGGTTCTCCGGGCCCTACAATGAGCAGTTCTTC.

This clone was recorded a few times. The J gene is TRBJ1-1, the V gene TRBV29-1, with D uncertain. The V end lost 0 bases, the J end lost 1 base, and 6 bases lay between the germline ends. Germline V CDR1 and CDR2: SQVTM, ANQGSEA. This CDR3 is 13 amino acids long. The CDR3 DNA is TGCAGCGTTGAAGATTCCGGGAACACTGAAGCTTTCTTT. This gives the protein CSVEDSGNTEAFF.

The genes are TRBV28 and TRBJ2-3; perhaps TRBD2 as D (6 bases). Germline values: CDR1 MDHEN, CDR2 SYDVKM. The CDR3 runs 16 residues. The germline V and J ends were trimmed by 3 bases and 0 bases, with 13 bases remaining between them. CDR3 sequence: CASSLDWGLSTDTQYF. In nucleotides, the CDR3 is TGTGCCAGCAGTTTGGATTGGGGACTGAGCACAGATACGCAGTATTTT.